Included here is one TCR beta chain sequence, with context. It lacks a known antigen. One base away there is no much larger clone; base qualities are not given. The sample belongs to a study of blood T cell repertoires in COVID-19 (dated by TCRdb to between 2020 and 2021). Notes on the research overall: Samples covering the acute and convalescent phases of COVID-19 were provided by collaborators in the United States, Italy and Spain. Where available, HLA class I and class II types were obtained from metadata supplied by the sample provider rather than from assay-based typing. Subjects who had been exposed to COVID-19, were actively infected with it, or had recovered from it provided the deeply sampled blood TCRbeta repertoires that made up the dataset. A freely available public database, intended as a resource for researchers studying the immune response to SARS-CoV-2, is where the repertoires were released. The samples were drawn from two sources: the first 160 participants of the ongoing ImmuneRACE study, and over 1,000 subjects contributed by 6 global collaborators. The prospective study material was composed of cDNA or gDNA derived from T cells, B-cell-depleted T cells, or PBMCs. The sample metadata nearly always contained a de-identified subject ID, COVID-19 status, age in years and sex.

Enrolling through a virtual design, the prospective study's participants ranged in age from roughly 18 to 95 years and lived across 20 to 25 United States geographic areas. To assign participants to cohorts, the prospective study relied on clinical history that participants themselves reported in a screening survey and a study questionnaire. Recovered participants in ImmuneRACE Cohort 3 were defined by two consecutive negative NP/OP PCR tests, clearance by a healthcare professional, or resolution of symptoms. Each participant in the prospective study had whole blood, serum and a nasopharyngeal or oropharyngeal swab collected by mobile phlebotomists. Additional blood draws and questionnaires over an approximately 2-month period could optionally be provided by prospective study participants. Before DNA extraction, prospective study blood samples were shipped either frozen or at room temperature.

Study-wide findings and limitations: Clinical and demographic metadata were provided uncurated, with the amount varying by source and participant.

TCRbeta CDR3 regions were amplified from genomic DNA using the immunoSEQ Assay, a bias-controlled multiplex PCR. In the original analysis: The number of nucleated cells in each sample was estimated by amplification of reference gene primers within the assay. To quantify the absolute abundance of each unique TCRbeta CDR3 rearrangement, sequence reads were collapsed and filtered. For each sample, productive Simpson clonality was calculated by taking the square root of Simpson's diversity index across productive rearrangements. As stored in TCRdb, this immuneACCESS dataset retains in-frame rearrangements with V and J assigned. A fraction of the clones does not appear; measured against another copy, unresolved V genes explain less than half of the discrepancy, and the remainder lacks a known reason. V and J calls plus clone size are reproduced from that table; the DNA served to infer D and trimming. This sample holds some 270,000 clones; about 90% were observed only once. Of the sample, more than 1.5% is held by the ten largest clones.

Including the terminal cysteine and phenylalanine, the CDR3 comprises 16 residues. Kept here is only the CDR3 DNA, which spans 48 bases and is read in frame from base 1. CDR1 and CDR2 are read off the germline V gene as SGHRS and YFSETQ. Relative to germline, V is missing 3 bases and J is missing 3 bases, with 6 bases of the junction outside any gene match. The specimen sequenced was PBMCs or T cells enriched from blood (not recorded which). The receptor was derived from a woman between 55 and 75 years old who had recovered from COVID-19. Recombination linked TRBV5-1 to TRBJ2-1, and 10 junction bases match TRBD2. CDR3 protein: CASSSGAGGLYNEQFF. The bases read TGCGCCAGCAGCTCGGGAGCGGGAGGGCTCTACAATGAGCAGTTCTTC.